This T cell receptor (beta chain) appears in the sequencing data of a study of molecular identifiers for immune sequencing clone quantification. CDR3 length: 14 residues. Germline CDR1 and CDR2: MNHEY and SMNVEV (reference sequence). In regard to this clonotype: One end of the junction fails to match germline, which may point to a read error.

TCRdb re-analysed the PCR reads in MiXCR, keeping a single row per CDR3 protein. Among roughly 630,000 distinct CDR3 sequences, about 25% were seen once, and the ten largest hold 0.78%. The TCR originated in a human donor in good health. Some libraries in this study had Jurkat cell RNA spiked in. The chain is built from TRBV27 and TRBJ2-1; D uncertain. The sample consisted of naive CD8+ T cells from blood, with Jurkat cell RNA spiked in. Subset of the sample: FACS-sorted CD8+CD4-CCR7+CD45RA+ naive T cells. The DNA of the CDR3 is TGTGCCAGAAGTTTATCGGAGCACAACAATGAGCAGTTCTTC. It encodes CARSLSEHNNEQFF.